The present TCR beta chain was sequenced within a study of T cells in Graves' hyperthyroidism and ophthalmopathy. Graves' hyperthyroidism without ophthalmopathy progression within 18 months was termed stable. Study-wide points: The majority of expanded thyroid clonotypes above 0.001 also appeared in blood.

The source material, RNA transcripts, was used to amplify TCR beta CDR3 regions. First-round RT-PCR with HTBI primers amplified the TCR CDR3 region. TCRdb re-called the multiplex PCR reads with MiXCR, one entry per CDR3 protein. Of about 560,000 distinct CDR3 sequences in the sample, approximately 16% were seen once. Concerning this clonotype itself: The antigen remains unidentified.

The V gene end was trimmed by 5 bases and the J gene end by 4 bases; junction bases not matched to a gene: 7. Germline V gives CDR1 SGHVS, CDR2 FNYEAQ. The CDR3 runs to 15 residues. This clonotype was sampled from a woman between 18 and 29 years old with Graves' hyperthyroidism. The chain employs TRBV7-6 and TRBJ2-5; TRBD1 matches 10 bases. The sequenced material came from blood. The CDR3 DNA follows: TGTGCCAGCAGCGCAGGGACAGGGGATACAGAGACCCAGTACTTC. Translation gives CASSAGTGDTETQYF.